A single sample gave rise to the 8 T cell receptor beta chains below, sequenced in a study of blood T cell repertoires in COVID-19. Sequencing used immunoSEQ multiplex PCR; TCRdb keeps in-frame clones, though not all of them. The sample consists of 25,000 to 35,000 clones, about 91% of them appearing once. The sequencing input was peripheral blood. The receptor set was obtained from a man in his fifties with active COVID-19.

This sequence joins TRBV27 and TRBJ2-4; D is perhaps TRBD2 (5 bases). Trimming left V 5 bases short and J 2 bases short, with 10 bases between. In germline, CDR1 is MNHEY, CDR2 SMNVEV (reference sequence). The CDR3 runs to 14 residues. The CDR3 region is CASSIRGSKNIQYF. CDR3 DNA: TGTGCCAGCAGTATTCGGGGTTCCAAAAACATTCAGTACTTC.

The chain has TRBV6-4 and TRBJ1-1; no clear D gene. This CDR3 comprises 18 residues. The V and J ends lost 6 bases and 5 bases respectively, with 28 bases between them. CDR1 and CDR2 from the germline V gene are MRHNA and SNTAGT. Here the CDR3 DNA reads TGTGCCAGCAGCCCCAACGCCCCTTTTACGGAGGGAGAGACTGAAGCTTTCTTT. Amino acids: CASSPNAPFTEGETEAFF.

This rearrangement joins TRBV5-5 to TRBJ1-1; D may be TRBD1 (5 bases). The V end was cut by 4 bases, the J end by 1 base, with 11 bases between. The germline CDR1 and CDR2 sequences are SGHKS and YYEKEE (reference sequence). The CDR3 is 14 amino acids. This chain's CDR3 is CASSLYGQNTEAFF. The DNA of the CDR3 is TGTGCCAGCAGCCTATACGGACAGAACACTGAAGCTTTCTTT. The full variable domain, in which reference TRBV5-5 and TRBJ1-1 provide the parts outside the CDR3, is DAGVTQSPTHLIKTRGQQVTLRCSPISGHKSVSWYQQVLGQGPQFIFQYYEKEERGRGNFPDRFSARQFPNYSSELNVNALLLGDSALYLCASSLYGQNTEAFFGQGTRLTVV.

The chain joins TRBV6-5 to TRBJ2-7; 7 nucleotides agree with TRBD2. The ends lost 0 bases at V and 3 bases at J; junction bases unmatched: 2. CDR1 is MNHEY, CDR2 SVGAGI, per germline. This CDR3 has 14 residues. CDR3 nucleotide sequence: TGTGCCAGCAGTTACTCGGGAGGGAACTACGAGCAGTACTTC. It is translated as CASSYSGGNYEQYF.

The chain is built from TRBV7-9 and TRBJ2-2, with TRBD1 identical over 7 bases. V lost 4 bases, J lost 6 bases, and 2 bases stayed unmatched. The CDR3 extends over 13 amino acids. Germline V CDR1 and CDR2: SEHNR, FQNEAQ (reference sequence). CDR3 in DNA: TGTGCCAGCAGCTGGCAGGGGGCCGGGGAGCTGTTTTTT. Translation: CASSWQGAGELFF.

V is TRBV28 and J is TRBJ1-1; 9 bases are a match to TRBD1. V was clipped by 2 bases and J by 6 bases; unmatched bases: 10. CDR3 length: 16 residues. Germline V gene lookup returns CDR1 MDHEN and CDR2 SYDVKM. CDR3 amino acids: CASSLRPGQGGPEAFF. The CDR3 DNA reads as TGTGCCAGCAGTTTAAGGCCGGGACAGGGTGGGCCTGAAGCTTTCTTT. Complete variable domain (other parts from reference TRBV28 and TRBJ1-1): DVKVTQSSRYLVKRTGEKVFLECVQDMDHENMFWYRQDPGLGLRLIYFSYDVKMKEKGDIPEGYSVSREKKERFSLILESASTNQTSMYLCASSLRPGQGGPEAFFGQGTRLTVV.

J is TRBJ2-3 and V is TRBV11-2; 7 nucleotides line up with TRBD2. Germline lookup yields CDR1 SGHAT and CDR2 FQNNGV. The CDR3 runs 17 residues. J gave up 4 bases and V 1 base, and 11 bases lay outside the gene matches. CDR3 coding DNA: TGTGCCAGCAGCTTAGGTCGTGGTAGCGGGTTCCCAGATACGCAGTATTTT. Protein product: CASSLGRGSGFPDTQYF.

J is TRBJ2-7 and V is TRBV27, with 12 bases that match TRBD2. This CDR3 contains 14 residues. The V segment lost 6 bases and the J segment 2 bases; nucleotides outside the gene matches: 2. The germline gives CDR1 MNHEY, CDR2 SMNVEV (reference sequence). The CDR3 coding sequence is TGTGCCAGCAGAAGGACTAGCGGGACCTACGAGCAGTACTTC. This translates into CASRRTSGTYEQYF.